This TCR beta chain was documented in a study of cytomegalovirus exposure and HLA in healthy donors. General observations from the study: In the approximately 120 validation repertoires, a later analysis found that first-cohort TCR clusters tended to co-occur.

About this clone itself: Its antigen is not known.

Here immunoSEQ multiplex PCR was the method, and the copy in TCRdb shows in-frame clones only, minus some. The table lists 150,000 or so clones, 65% to 90% of them singletons, with 20% to 25% in the top ten. Trimming took 0 bases from V and 8 from J; bases not matched to a gene: 4. The CDR3 has 14 amino acids. In germline, CDR1 is MGHRA, CDR2 YSYEKL. The donors were members of the validation cohort comprising over a hundred subjects, separate from the roughly 670-subject first cohort. The chain joins TRBV4-1 to TRBJ1-5; TRBD1 aligns across 7 bases. This sequence originates from a man younger than 30 in good health and CMV-seropositive. The material sequenced was PBMCs. The DNA for the CDR3 is TGCGCCAGCAGCCAAGATTTCGGGACAGAGCCCCAGCATTTT. It encodes CASSQDFGTEPQHF.